The clone carrying this T cell receptor (beta chain) was seen once. The source of the sample is a study of Ad26.COV2.S vaccination and SARS-CoV-2 variants. Noted treatment: some 20 received Ad26.COV2.S at low or high dose, single or two shots; about 5 received placebo; per-sample allocation not given. Sample collection was performed on day 63 after the first vaccine or placebo injection. Data came from immunoSEQ multiplex PCR; TCRdb stores just in-frame clones and leaves some out. There are over 450,000 clones in the sample; approximately 90% occur only once, and under 2% lies in the top ten. The CDR3 loop spans 15 amino acids. With V trimmed by 2 bases and J by 4 bases, 6 bases remained unmatched. The V gene's germline CDR1 is MNHEY and CDR2 SVGAGI.

This material consisted of peripheral blood, taken in a trial of Ad26.COV2.S vaccine versus placebo. The sequence was obtained from a person between 18 and 65 years old who received the Ad26.COV2.S COVID-19 vaccine or a placebo. The chain combines TRBV6-5 with TRBJ2-3, with 7 positions matching TRBD2. Here the CDR3 reads CASSYEGGVPDTQYF. The CDR3 bases are TGTGCCAGCAGTTACGAGGGAGGGGTCCCAGATACGCAGTATTTT.